The 27 T cell receptor beta chains below were found in one sample sequenced in a study of blood T cell repertoires in COVID-19. The table came from immunoSEQ multiplex PCR; TCRdb's copy has only in-frame clones and leaves some out. The sample holds about 300,000 clones, roughly nine tenths seen once. The sample comprised PBMCs or T cells enriched from blood (not recorded which). These receptors were collected from a woman in her fifties or sixties who had been exposed to COVID-19.

The rearrangement joins TRBV27 to TRBJ2-2; TRBD1 aligns across 10 bases. V lost 5 bases, J lost 5 bases, and 5 bases stayed unmatched. The CDR3 loop spans 15 amino acids. CDR1 is MNHEY, CDR2 SMNVEV, per germline (reference sequence). The CDR3 protein is CASSPGTGVTGELFF. CDR3 bases: TGTGCCAGCAGTCCAGGGACAGGGGTGACCGGGGAGCTGTTTTTT.

The rearrangement joins TRBV4-1 to TRBJ2-7; D is undetermined. There are 14 residues in the CDR3. Germline loops: CDR1 MGHRA, CDR2 YSYEKL. V lost 4 bases and J 4 bases, leaving 14 bases between the germline ends. Written as DNA, the CDR3 is TGCGCCAGCAGCCCCCTCGGCGGTGGGTACGAGCAGTACTTC. It encodes CASSPLGGGYEQYF.

The chain combines TRBV5-5 with TRBJ1-1; TRBD1 matches at 8 bases. Unmatched junction bases numbered 4, after V lost 5 bases and J lost 1 base. The CDR3 spans 14 residues. Per the germline V gene, CDR1 is SGHKS and CDR2 is YYEKEE (reference sequence). The CDR3: CASRPGTGNTEAFF. CDR3 coding DNA: TGTGCCAGCAGACCCGGGACAGGGAACACTGAAGCTTTCTTT.

The V call is TRBV29-1, the J call TRBJ1-2, with D perhaps matching TRBD1 (5 bases). The CDR3 is 11 amino acids. CDR1 SQVTM and CDR2 ANQGSEA come from the germline V gene. V dropped 8 bases and J dropped 6 bases, with 13 bases sitting between them. The CDR3 here is CSSWVGDGYTF. Written as DNA, the CDR3 is TGCAGCTCGTGGGTAGGGGATGGCTACACCTTC.

The V and J genes are TRBV15 and TRBJ1-1; 8 nucleotides line up with TRBD1. The CDR3 extends over 14 amino acids. The germline gives CDR1 LNHNV, CDR2 YYDKDF (reference sequence). V lost 3 bases and J lost 5; bases outside the gene matches: 5. The CDR3 here is CATSRRQGITEAFF. CDR3 sequence (DNA): TGTGCCACCAGCAGGCGACAGGGGATAACTGAAGCTTTCTTT.

V usage is TRBV15 and J usage is TRBJ1-3; D is undetermined. CDR3 length equals 16 residues. Germline CDR1 reads LNHNV; CDR2 reads YYDKDF (reference sequence). Trimming stripped 0 bases from V and 0 bases from J, with 9 bases between. The CDR3 coding sequence is TGTGCCACCAGCAGAGATAGCCGAACCTCTGGAAACACCATATATTTT. Translating gives CATSRDSRTSGNTIYF.

The genes are TRBV28 and TRBJ1-5; maybe TRBD1 (6 bases). The length of the CDR3 is 14 residues. Trimming removed 5 bases from V and 3 bases from J, with 11 bases in between. Germline CDR1 and CDR2: MDHEN and SYDVKM. This chain's CDR3 is CASSPQGINQPQHF. CDR3 sequence (DNA): TGTGCCAGCAGTCCACAGGGAATCAATCAGCCCCAGCATTTT.

The chain links TRBV6-5 to TRBJ1-5, with a tentative D call TRBD1 (5 bases). There are 14 residues in the CDR3. CDR1 is MNHEY, CDR2 SVGAGI, per germline. The germline V and J ends were trimmed by 8 bases and 0 bases, with 11 bases remaining between them. In DNA form, the CDR3 reads TGTGCCAGCGCCCGGACACCTAGCAATCAGCCCCAGCATTTT. This gives the protein CASARTPSNQPQHF.

V and J are TRBV4-1 and TRBJ2-5; 8 bases line up with TRBD1. Germline loops: CDR1 MGHRA, CDR2 YSYEKL. The V segment lost 0 bases and the J segment 4 bases; nucleotides outside the gene matches: 4. The CDR3 has 15 residues. CDR3 sequence: CASSQEVTGGETQYF. The CDR3 region has the DNA TGCGCCAGCAGCCAAGAAGTAACAGGGGGAGAGACCCAGTACTTC.

The V and J genes are TRBV10-3 and TRBJ1-5; D is possibly TRBD1 (5 bases). The CDR3 sequence is 16 residues long. Trimming left V 2 bases short and J 6 bases short, with 17 bases between. Germline V gives CDR1 ENHRY, CDR2 SYGVKD. CDR3 nucleotides: TGTGCCATCAGTGAGAGCGGGGCTAGGTCCGGTCAGCCCCAGCATTTT. It codes for CAISESGARSGQPQHF.

This clone was seen more than once but under ten times. The chain uses TRBV29-1 and TRBJ1-4; the D gene is possibly TRBD1 (6 bases). The CDR3 totals 15 residues. From germline, CDR1 is SQVTM and CDR2 ANQGSEA. Trimming cost V 7 bases and J 5 bases, with 20 bases left between them. The CDR3 spells CSARGDTPANEKLFF. In nucleotides, the CDR3 is TGCAGCGCGCGGGGGGACACCCCAGCGAATGAAAAACTGTTTTTT.

V usage is TRBV20-1 and J usage is TRBJ1-3, with 8 nucleotides matching TRBD1. Germline CDR1 is DFQATT and CDR2 is SNEGSKA (reference sequence). V trimming: 3 bases; J trimming: 2 bases; junction bases outside the gene matches: 9. The CDR3 loop spans 16 amino acids. The CDR3 here is CSASEEDRVAGNTIYF. DNA of the CDR3: TGCAGTGCTAGTGAAGAGGACAGGGTAGCTGGAAACACCATATATTTT.

The genes are TRBV2 and TRBJ2-2, with D maybe TRBD1 (5 bases). The germline V gene encodes CDR1 SNHLY and CDR2 FYNNEI. The CDR3 runs to 14 residues. V lost 4 bases to trimming and J lost 1 base, with 7 bases between them. The CDR3 region has the DNA TGTGCCAGCAGTGGAGACAGGAACACCGGGGAGCTGTTTTTT. This sequence encodes CASSGDRNTGELFF.

The genes are TRBV2 and TRBJ1-5; D not resolved. V lost 3 bases, J lost 9 bases, and 12 bases lay in between. CDR1 and CDR2 from the germline V gene are SNHLY and FYNNEI. The CDR3 loop spans 13 amino acids. Written as DNA, the CDR3 is TGTGCCAGCAGTGAGTTCACGGAGGGGCCCCAGCATTTT. It yields the protein CASSEFTEGPQHF.

The chain employs TRBV3-1 (or the pseudogene TRBV3-2) and TRBJ1-5; possibly TRBD1 for D (6 bases). Between the trimmed V and J ends, which lost 4 bases and 2 bases, there was a span of 12 bases. CDR3 length equals 15 residues. The germline CDR1 and CDR2 sequences are LGHDT and YNNKEL (reference sequence). The DNA of the CDR3 is TGTGCCAGCAGCCCACAGGGTACCGGCAATCAGCCCCAGCATTTT. Translated, it gives CASSPQGTGNQPQHF.

This clone was counted a single time. The chain links TRBV30 to TRBJ1-1; TRBD1 is a possible D gene (5 bases). This CDR3 is 17 amino acids long. Germline CDR1 is GTSNPN and CDR2 is SVGIG (reference sequence). V was trimmed by 0 bases and J by 1 base, leaving 18 bases between them. CDR3: CAWSVRGGSPKNTEAFF. The CDR3 DNA reads TGTGCCTGGAGTGTACGCGGGGGGAGCCCAAAGAACACTGAAGCTTTCTTT.

This chain uses TRBV6-1 with TRBJ1-5; weak D call: TRBD1 (5 bases). V was pared by 3 bases and J by 6 bases, with 9 bases between. This CDR3 comprises 13 residues. Germline CDR1 and CDR2: MNHNS and SASEGT. The DNA for the CDR3 is TGTGCCAGCAGTGATCGAAGGGGTCAGCCCCAGCATTTT. This translates into CASSDRRGQPQHF.

The V call is TRBV18, the J call TRBJ1-4; the match to TRBD1 covers 7 bases. The junction had 9 bases not matched to a gene; V was cut back by 6 bases and J by 5 bases. The length of the CDR3 is 15 residues. Germline CDR1 KGHSH, CDR2 LQKENI. The CDR3 reads CASSTMAQGNEKLFF. Here the CDR3 DNA reads TGTGCCAGCTCGACAATGGCACAGGGGAATGAAAAACTGTTTTTT.

The rearrangement uses TRBV29-1 and TRBJ2-3; possibly TRBD2 for D (6 bases). Germline CDR1 SQVTM, CDR2 ANQGSEA. The CDR3 sequence is 12 residues long. V lost 6 bases and J 4 bases, leaving 11 bases between the germline ends. This CDR3 is CSVDRRADTQYF. As DNA, the CDR3 is TGCAGCGTCGACCGGAGGGCAGATACGCAGTATTTT.

The gene calls are TRBV3-1 (or the pseudogene TRBV3-2) and TRBJ1-6; D unresolved. The CDR3 consists of 18 residues. The germline V and J ends were trimmed by 1 base and 0 bases, with 13 bases remaining between them. Germline loops: CDR1 LGHDT, CDR2 YNNKEL (reference sequence). CDR3 residues: CASSQGRRSSSYNSPLHF. CDR3 nucleotide sequence: TGTGCCAGCAGCCAAGGGAGGCGGTCGAGCTCCTATAATTCACCCCTCCACTTT.

CDR3 nucleotides: TGTGCCTGGAGCAAGGGACACTTGGAGGTGAACACTGAAGCTTTCTTT. It specifies CAWSKGHLEVNTEAFF. V usage is TRBV30 and J usage is TRBJ1-1; D may be TRBD1 (6 bases). The V end lost 3 bases, the J end lost 0 bases, and 17 bases lay between the germline ends. This CDR3 is built from 16 residues. Per germline, CDR1 GTSNPN and CDR2 SVGIG (reference sequence). Together with reference TRBV30 and TRBJ1-1, the CDR3 gives the full variable domain: SQTIHQWPATLVQPVGSPLSLECTVEGTSNPNLYWYRQAAGRGLQLLFYSVGIGQISSEVPQNLSASRPQDRQFILSSKKLLLSDSGFYLCAWSKGHLEVNTEAFFGQGTRLTVV.

The chain combines TRBV5-1 with TRBJ2-5, with TRBD2 matching over 8 bases. Losses at the gene ends were 4 bases for V and 6 bases for J; bases not matched to a gene: 14. The CDR3 has 16 residues. The germline CDR1 and CDR2 sequences are SGHRS and YFSETQ. The CDR3 here is CASSPDATGGPKTQYF. The CDR3 DNA reads TGCGCCAGCAGCCCCGATGCGACGGGGGGGCCCAAGACCCAGTACTTC.

This clone has only one observation. The V gene is TRBV18, the J gene TRBJ2-7, with a weak D call TRBD1 (5 bases). Germline lookup yields CDR1 KGHSH and CDR2 LQKENI. This CDR3 is 14 amino acids long. V lost 2 bases and J lost 7, with 15 bases in between. CDR3 DNA: TGTGCCAGCTCACCAAACCCAGGGATGGAGGAGCAGTACTTC. Protein: CASSPNPGMEEQYF.

The chain combines TRBV11-3 with TRBJ2-5, with D possibly TRBD2 on 6 matching bases. The length of the CDR3 is 16 residues. The germline CDR1 and CDR2 sequences are SGHNT and YENEEA. The V end lost 1 base, the J end lost 2 bases, and 14 bases lay between the germline ends. CDR3 DNA: TGTGCCAGCAGCTTAGGCTCCCTAGCGACGCAAGAGACCCAGTACTTC. Amino acid sequence: CASSLGSLATQETQYF.

J is TRBJ1-6 and V is TRBV7-9; TRBD1 matches 10 bases. CDR1 and CDR2 (germline): SEHNR, FQNEAQ (reference sequence). This CDR3 is 15 amino acids long. The V segment lost 5 bases and the J segment 9 bases; nucleotides outside the gene matches: 7. The CDR3 bases are TGTGCCAGCAGCGCGACCGGGACAGGGGCTTCACCCCTCCACTTT. Protein sequence: CASSATGTGASPLHF.

The rearrangement links TRBV5-5 to TRBJ2-6, with TRBD1 as a possible D gene (5 bases). This CDR3 is built from 14 residues. CDR1 is SGHKS and CDR2 is YYEKEE in the germline V gene (reference sequence). Trimming removed 1 base from V and 10 bases from J, with 12 bases in between. The CDR3 coding sequence is TGTGCCAGCAGCTTGTTCGAAGGGGTGAACGTCCTGACTTTC. Translation: CASSLFEGVNVLTF.

The rearrangement uses TRBV6-4 and TRBJ2-3; no firm D call. V gave up 0 bases and J gave up 3 bases, with 7 bases separating them. Germline CDR1 reads MRHNA; CDR2 reads SNTAGT. The CDR3 runs to 14 residues. CDR3 protein: CASSDSTQTDTQYF. CDR3 sequence (DNA): TGTGCCAGCAGTGACTCGACTCAGACAGATACGCAGTATTTT.